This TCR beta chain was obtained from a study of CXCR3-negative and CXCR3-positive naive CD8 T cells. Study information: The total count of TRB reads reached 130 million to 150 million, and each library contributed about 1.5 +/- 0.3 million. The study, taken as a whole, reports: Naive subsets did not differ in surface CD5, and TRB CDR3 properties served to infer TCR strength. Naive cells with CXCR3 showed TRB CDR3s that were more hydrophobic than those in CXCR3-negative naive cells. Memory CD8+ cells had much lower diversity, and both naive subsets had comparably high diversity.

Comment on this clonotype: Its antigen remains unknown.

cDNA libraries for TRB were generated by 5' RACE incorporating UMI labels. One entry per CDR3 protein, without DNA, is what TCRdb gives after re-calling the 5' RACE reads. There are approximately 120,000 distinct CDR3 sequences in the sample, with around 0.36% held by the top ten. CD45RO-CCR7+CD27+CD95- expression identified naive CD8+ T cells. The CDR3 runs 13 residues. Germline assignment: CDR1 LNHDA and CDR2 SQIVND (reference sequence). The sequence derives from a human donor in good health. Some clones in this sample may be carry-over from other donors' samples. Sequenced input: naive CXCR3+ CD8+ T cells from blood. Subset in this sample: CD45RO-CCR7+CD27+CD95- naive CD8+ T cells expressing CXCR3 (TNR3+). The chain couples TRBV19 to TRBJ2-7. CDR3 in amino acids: CASSIDLPYEQYF.